Shown below are 30 T cell receptor beta chains from a single sample sequenced in a study of cytotoxic CD8 clonotypes in ibrutinib-treated CLL. Here immunoSEQ multiplex PCR was the method, and the copy in TCRdb shows in-frame clones only, minus some. The sample holds 60,000 to 65,000 clones; around 60% are singletons and the top ten take roughly 15%. This specimen consisted of PBMCs, obtained after 12 months of ibrutinib treatment. The source of these receptors is a human donor with chronic lymphocytic leukemia.

The chain couples TRBV10-3 to TRBJ2-2; D is uncertain. Trimming removed 0 bases at V and 6 bases at J, with 11 bases between. The germline V gene encodes CDR1 ENHRY and CDR2 SYGVKD. The CDR3 runs to 15 residues. CDR3 sequence (DNA): TGTGCCATCAGTGAGTCTATGACTGGAGCCGGGGAGCTGTTTTTT. Amino acids: CAISESMTGAGELFF.

This sequence joins TRBV20-1 and TRBJ2-1, with unresolved D. V gave up 1 base and J gave up 5 bases, with 3 bases separating them. Germline V gene lookup returns CDR1 DFQATT and CDR2 SNEGSKA (reference sequence). CDR3 length: 11 amino acids. CDR3 DNA sequence: TGCAGTGCTAGAGGCCACAATGAGCAGTTCTTC. Amino acid sequence: CSARGHNEQFF.

This clone was seen a handful of times. The chain uses TRBV4-1 and TRBJ2-7; D may be TRBD1 (7 bases). The germline V gene encodes CDR1 MGHRA and CDR2 YSYEKL. Between the trimmed V and J ends, which lost 4 bases and 2 bases, there was a span of 21 bases. The CDR3 extends over 17 amino acids. The CDR3 is CASSPPGGQGYTYEQYF. CDR3 DNA sequence: TGCGCCAGCAGCCCTCCAGGGGGGCAGGGGTATACCTACGAGCAGTACTTC.

This chain joins TRBV11-2 and TRBJ2-3; 9 bases fit TRBD1. The junction had 11 bases not matched to a gene; V was cut back by 1 base and J by 0 bases. The CDR3 length is 19 residues. Germline loops: CDR1 SGHAT, CDR2 FQNNGV. CDR3 nucleotide sequence: TGTGCCAGCAGCTTAGCATACGGACAGGGGTTCACTAGCACAGATACGCAGTATTTT. Translating gives CASSLAYGQGFTSTDTQYF.

V gene TRBV30 combines with J gene TRBJ2-6; D is ambiguous. CDR3 size: 12 residues. V shed 5 bases and J shed 0 bases, with 2 bases lying between them. Germline assignment: CDR1 GTSNPN and CDR2 SVGIG (reference sequence). DNA for the CDR3: TGTGCCTGGTGCTCTGGGGCCAACGTCCTGACTTTC. It encodes CAWCSGANVLTF.

This clone was counted many times. V and J are TRBV18 and TRBJ2-1; unclear D gene. The germline CDR1 and CDR2 sequences are KGHSH and LQKENI. The CDR3 totals 18 residues. The V and J ends lost 3 bases and 6 bases respectively, with 24 bases between them. The CDR3 sequence is CASSPPGSSGVRGNEQFF. In DNA, the CDR3 is TGTGCCAGCTCACCCCCCGGATCCAGTGGGGTTCGTGGCAATGAGCAGTTCTTC.

This clone occurred a few times. The CDR3 loop reads CARSARRRANEKLFF. Here the CDR3 DNA reads TGTGCCAGAAGTGCTCGAAGGAGGGCTAATGAAAAACTGTTTTTT. V and J are TRBV19 and TRBJ1-4; no definite D call. The germline V and J ends were trimmed by 9 bases and 3 bases, with 17 bases remaining between them. The CDR3 totals 15 residues. In germline, CDR1 is LNHDA, CDR2 SQIVND (reference sequence). Drawing the rest from reference TRBV19 and TRBJ1-4, the complete variable domain is DGGITQSPKYLFRKEGQNVTLSCEQNLNHDAMYWYRQDPGQGLRLIYYSQIVNDFQKGDIAEGYSVSREKKESFPLTVTSAQKNPTAFYLCARSARRRANEKLFFGSGTQLSVL.

This clone was seen only once. The chain joins TRBV10-3 to TRBJ2-2; 8 bases fit TRBD2. Germline lookup yields CDR1 ENHRY and CDR2 SYGVKD. The trim removed 2 bases at V and 6 bases at J, leaving 5 bases unmatched. The CDR3 spans 15 residues. The CDR3 loop is CAISEQAGASGELFF. The CDR3 region has the DNA TGTGCCATCAGTGAGCAAGCGGGAGCGTCCGGGGAGCTGTTTTTT.

This chain uses TRBV28 with TRBJ2-1; the match to TRBD1 covers 8 bases. CDR1 is MDHEN, CDR2 SYDVKM, per germline. The CDR3 length is 16 residues. V was clipped by 5 bases and J by 7 bases; unmatched bases: 13. CDR3 sequence (DNA): TGTGCCAGCAGTCGCTTCAGGGGGCAGGCGGCAAATGAGCAGTTCTTC. It codes for CASSRFRGQAANEQFF.

This chain links TRBV6-1 with TRBJ1-5; 7 bases map to TRBD1. The CDR3 length is 15 residues. The trim removed 3 bases at V and 7 bases at J, leaving 9 bases unmatched. The germline V gene has CDR1 MNHNS and CDR2 SASEGT. CDR3 protein: CASSDPTGPRQPQHF. The CDR3, as DNA: TGTGCCAGCAGTGACCCGACAGGGCCACGCCAGCCCCAGCATTTT.

The J gene is TRBJ2-5, the V gene TRBV29-1, with D possibly TRBD1 on 6 matching bases. CDR3 length: 13 amino acids. V gave up 5 bases and J gave up 5 bases, with 15 bases separating them. The germline gives CDR1 SQVTM, CDR2 ANQGSEA. CDR3 residues: CSVLAGVGETQYF. CDR3 DNA: TGCAGCGTTTTGGCAGGGGTGGGGGAGACCCAGTACTTC.

By sample share, this clone is medium-sized (0.01 to 0.1%). The chain couples TRBV28 to TRBJ1-5; tentatively, D is TRBD1 (5 bases). Germline V gene lookup returns CDR1 MDHEN and CDR2 SYDVKM. CDR3 size: 14 residues. Trimming took off 6 bases at V and 5 bases at J, with 14 bases between the two ends. The CDR3 DNA follows: TGTGCCAGCAGCCGACCTGACAGATATCAGCCCCAGCATTTT. The encoded protein is CASSRPDRYQPQHF.

The chain recombines TRBV7-2 with TRBJ2-2, with TRBD2 identical over 13 bases. The CDR3 length is 17 residues. The junction had 9 bases not matched to a gene; V was cut back by 6 bases and J by 5 bases. Germline assignment: CDR1 SGHTA and CDR2 FQGNSA. CDR3 region: CASSSSGLAGVTGELFF. The CDR3 DNA is TGTGCCAGCAGTTCTAGTGGACTAGCGGGAGTTACCGGGGAGCTGTTTTTT.

The table lists this clone with a few counts. This chain connects TRBV5-1 to TRBJ1-1; 9 bases are a match to TRBD1. Germline V gene sequence: CDR1 SGHRS, CDR2 YFSETQ. The J segment lost 8 bases and the V segment lost 1 base, leaving 6 bases of the junction unmatched. The CDR3 length is 14 residues. The CDR3 here is CASSLTGGFREAFF. The CDR3 nucleotides read TGCGCCAGCAGCTTGACAGGGGGCTTTCGGGAAGCTTTCTTT.

This clone was picked up many times. V is TRBV9 and J is TRBJ1-3; tentative D call: TRBD1 (6 bases). Germline values: CDR1 SGDLS, CDR2 YYNGEE. The CDR3 consists of 14 residues. V was clipped by 6 bases and J by 4 bases, with 14 bases between them. The CDR3 DNA reads as TGTGCCAGCAACCCGCGGGACACAGGAAACACCATATATTTT. This sequence encodes CASNPRDTGNTIYF.

V is TRBV25-1 and J is TRBJ2-7; D unclear. Germline lookup yields CDR1 MGHDK and CDR2 SYGVNS. V lost 4 bases and J 2 bases, leaving 6 bases between the germline ends. The CDR3 has 12 residues. The CDR3 DNA is TGTGCCAGCAGTGTGGACCCCTACGAGCAGTACTTC. Protein: CASSVDPYEQYF.

This clone was observed a handful of times. The genes are TRBV5-4 and TRBJ2-7; D not resolved. The V and J ends lost 3 bases and 4 bases respectively, with 11 bases between them. CDR3 size: 13 residues. In germline, CDR1 is SGHNT, CDR2 YYREEE (reference sequence). The CDR3 DNA reads as TGTGCCAGCAGCTCCTCCCCCGGGTACGAGCAGTACTTC. Translated: CASSSSPGYEQYF.

This clone was seen at least ten times. V and J are TRBV28 and TRBJ2-7; D not certain. The V gene lost 10 bases and the J gene lost 3 bases, with 7 bases spanning the gap. Per the germline V gene, CDR1 is MDHEN and CDR2 is SYDVKM. CDR3 size: 10 residues. The CDR3 sequence: CATMFYEQYF. DNA of the CDR3: TGTGCCACCATGTTCTACGAGCAGTACTTC.

This clone came up once. The chain is built from TRBV29-1 and TRBJ1-2; 7 bases align to TRBD1. The CDR3 has 13 amino acids. Per germline, CDR1 SQVTM and CDR2 ANQGSEA. Trimming took 8 bases from V and 1 from J; bases not matched to a gene: 7. The CDR3 loop is CSTLDRNNYGYTF. CDR3 bases: TGCAGCACATTGGACAGGAATAACTATGGCTACACCTTC. Together with reference TRBV29-1 and TRBJ1-2, the CDR3 gives the full variable domain: SAVISQKPSRDICQRGTSLTIQCQVDSQVTMMFWYRQQPGQSLTLIATANQGSEATYESGFVIDKFPISRPNLTFSTLTVSNMSPEDSSIYLCSTLDRNNYGYTFGSGTRLTVV.

This clone was seen a handful of times. This rearrangement joins TRBV6-5 to TRBJ1-5; D remains ambiguous. CDR1 and CDR2 from the germline V gene are MNHEY and SVGAGI. The ends were cut back, 4 bases at V and 1 base at J, with 11 bases in the middle. This CDR3 is 15 amino acids long. The CDR3 region has the DNA TGTGCCAGCAGTTCCCTCCCCCAGAGCAATCAGCCCCAGCATTTT. It codes for CASSSLPQSNQPQHF.

This clone was counted once. The V and J genes are TRBV6-5 and TRBJ2-1, with 9 positions matching TRBD2. V trimming: 7 bases; J trimming: 1 base; junction bases outside the gene matches: 5. Germline V lookup: CDR1 MNHEY, CDR2 SVGAGI. The CDR3 has 15 amino acids. The CDR3 spells CASIITSGSYNEQFF. CDR3 DNA sequence: TGTGCCAGCATAATAACTAGCGGGTCCTACAATGAGCAGTTCTTC.

This clone was observed at least ten times. The chain has TRBV6-1 and TRBJ1-5; D not resolved. Germline CDR1 and CDR2: MNHNS and SASEGT. The CDR3 runs to 14 residues. V lost 4 bases to trimming and J lost 5 bases, with 12 bases between them. CDR3 nucleotides: TGTGCCAGCAGTGGCGTATCGACGGATCAGCCCCAGCATTTT. This translates into CASSGVSTDQPQHF.

The chain carries TRBV11-1 and TRBJ2-1, with a tentative D call TRBD1 (5 bases). Germline V gives CDR1 SGHAT, CDR2 FQDESV (reference sequence). The V and J ends lost 4 bases and 0 bases respectively, with 13 bases between them. The CDR3 is 16 amino acids. The CDR3 region is CASSSTAFSSYNEQFF. CDR3 sequence (DNA): TGTGCCAGCAGCTCGACAGCCTTTTCCTCCTACAATGAGCAGTTCTTC.

The V and J genes are TRBV19 and TRBJ2-3; possibly TRBD1 or TRBD2 for D (5 bases each). This CDR3 has 13 residues. Germline-derived CDR1 and CDR2 are LNHDA and SQIVND (reference sequence). The germline V and J ends were trimmed by 6 bases and 1 base, with 8 bases remaining between them. The CDR3 region has the DNA TGTGCCAGTAGGTTGGGGGGCACAGATACGCAGTATTTT. Amino acids: CASRLGGTDTQYF.

This clone is labeled as medium-sized (0.01 to 0.1%). The chain links TRBV20-1 to TRBJ1-1; D perhaps matches TRBD1 (5 bases). The V gene's germline CDR1 is DFQATT and CDR2 SNEGSKA (reference sequence). The CDR3 is made up of 11 amino acids. Trimming took 5 bases from V and 9 from J, leaving 13 bases between them. The CDR3 DNA follows: TGCAGTGCTGGGGGACGGAACCAAGCTTTCTTT. Encoded protein: CSAGGRNQAFF.

This rearrangement joins TRBV9 to TRBJ2-5; D call uncertain. V was shortened by 4 bases and J by 1 base, with 5 bases between the two germline ends. This CDR3 is built from 12 residues. Germline CDR1 SGDLS, CDR2 YYNGEE. CDR3 DNA: TGTGCCAGCAGCTTAATCCAAGAGACCCAGTACTTC. As protein: CASSLIQETQYF.

V is TRBV7-2 and J is TRBJ2-3; D uncertain. CDR1 and CDR2 (germline): SGHTA, FQGNSA. Trimming cost V 1 base and J 2 bases, with 7 bases left between them. The CDR3 is 14 residues long. The chain's CDR3 is CASSLDGYTDTQYF. The CDR3 bases are TGTGCCAGCAGCTTAGACGGCTACACAGATACGCAGTATTTT.

The chain couples TRBV13 to TRBJ2-7, with 13 bases that match TRBD2. The CDR3 totals 13 residues. J was trimmed by 12 bases and V by 5 bases; bases with no gene match: 7. From germline, CDR1 is PRHDT and CDR2 FYEKMQ (reference sequence). Here the CDR3 DNA reads TGTGCCAGCAGCATCGGGACTAGCGGGACACTGTACTTC. Translating gives CASSIGTSGTLYF.

The chain links TRBV19 to TRBJ2-3; 8 bases map to TRBD2. The trim removed 2 bases at V and 6 bases at J, leaving 10 bases unmatched. In germline, CDR1 is LNHDA, CDR2 SQIVND (reference sequence). This CDR3 is built from 16 residues. CDR3 in amino acids: CASSIRGLGGADTQYF. CDR3 nucleotides: TGTGCCAGTAGTATACGGGGACTAGGAGGGGCTGATACGCAGTATTTT. The full variable domain, with the rest looked up from reference TRBV19 and TRBJ2-3, is DGGITQSPKYLFRKEGQNVTLSCEQNLNHDAMYWYRQDPGQGLRLIYYSQIVNDFQKGDIAEGYSVSREKKESFPLTVTSAQKNPTAFYLCASSIRGLGGADTQYFGPGTRLTVL.

The chain couples TRBV18 to TRBJ1-2, with D possibly TRBD1 on 5 matching bases. Germline lookup yields CDR1 KGHSH and CDR2 LQKENI. The ends were cut back, 3 bases at V and 8 bases at J, with 13 bases in the middle. The CDR3 totals 13 residues. DNA for the CDR3: TGTGCCAGCTCACCCCAGCAGGGTGGGGGCTACACCTTC. This gives the protein CASSPQQGGGYTF.